This entry describes one TCR beta chain. Its antigen is unidentified. These data are taken from a study of T cells in Graves' hyperthyroidism and ophthalmopathy. The CDR3 spans 17 residues. Trimming removed 0 bases from V and 1 base from J, with 15 bases in between. CDR1 is SGHRS, CDR2 YFSETQ, per germline. Overall study results and limits: From stable hyperthyroidism, ophthalmopathy was separated by a 13 V-J model.

The PBMCs studied were ones that came from about 10 ml fresh peripheral blood. Template material for amplifying TCR beta CDR3 regions consisted of RNA transcripts. The TCR CDR3 first-round RT-PCR relied on the HTBI primer set. TCRdb fed the multiplex PCR reads into MiXCR, producing one record per CDR3 protein. Found here are fewer than 450,000 distinct CDR3 sequences, approximately 18% of them singletons; the top ten hold approximately 35%. The genes are TRBV5-1 and TRBJ2-3, with D possibly being TRBD1 (5 bases). The source material was blood. The source is a woman aged 25 to 45 with Graves' hyperthyroidism that later progressed to Graves' ophthalmopathy. CDR3 in amino acids: CASSLVQGGAGTDTQYF. The CDR3 nucleotides read TGCGCCAGCAGCTTGGTCCAGGGTGGGGCAGGCACAGATACGCAGTATTTT.